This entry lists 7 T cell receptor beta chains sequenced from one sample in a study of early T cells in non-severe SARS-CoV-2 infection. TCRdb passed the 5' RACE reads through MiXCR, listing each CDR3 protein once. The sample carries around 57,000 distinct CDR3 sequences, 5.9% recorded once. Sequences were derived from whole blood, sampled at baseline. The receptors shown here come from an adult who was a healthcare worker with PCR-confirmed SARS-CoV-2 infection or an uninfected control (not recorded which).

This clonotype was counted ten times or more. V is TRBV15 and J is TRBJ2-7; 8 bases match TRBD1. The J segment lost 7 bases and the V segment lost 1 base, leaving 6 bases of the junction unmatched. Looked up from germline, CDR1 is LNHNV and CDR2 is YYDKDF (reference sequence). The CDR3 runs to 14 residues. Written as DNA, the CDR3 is TGTGCCACCAGCAGAGGGGACAGGCCGGGGGAGCAGTACTTC. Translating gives CATSRGDRPGEQYF.

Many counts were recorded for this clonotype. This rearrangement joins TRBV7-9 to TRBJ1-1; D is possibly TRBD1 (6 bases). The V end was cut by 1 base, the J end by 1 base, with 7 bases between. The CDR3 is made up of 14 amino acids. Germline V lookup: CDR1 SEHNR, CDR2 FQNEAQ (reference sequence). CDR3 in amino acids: CASSLGRGNTEAFF. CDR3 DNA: TGTGCCAGCAGCTTAGGCAGGGGGAACACTGAAGCTTTCTTT.

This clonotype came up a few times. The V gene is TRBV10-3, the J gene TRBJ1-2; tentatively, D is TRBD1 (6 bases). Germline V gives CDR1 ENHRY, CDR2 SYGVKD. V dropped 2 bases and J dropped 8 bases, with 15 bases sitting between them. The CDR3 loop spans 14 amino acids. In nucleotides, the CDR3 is TGTGCCATCAGTGAGCGACAGGCCGAGGGAGGCTACACCTTC. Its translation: CAISERQAEGGYTF.

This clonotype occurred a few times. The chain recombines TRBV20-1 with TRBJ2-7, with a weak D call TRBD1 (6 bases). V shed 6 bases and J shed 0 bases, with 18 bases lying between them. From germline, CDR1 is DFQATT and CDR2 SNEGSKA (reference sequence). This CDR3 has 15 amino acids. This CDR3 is CSAAGGGPASYEQYF. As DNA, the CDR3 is TGCAGTGCCGCTGGGGGCGGGCCCGCCTCCTACGAGCAGTACTTC.

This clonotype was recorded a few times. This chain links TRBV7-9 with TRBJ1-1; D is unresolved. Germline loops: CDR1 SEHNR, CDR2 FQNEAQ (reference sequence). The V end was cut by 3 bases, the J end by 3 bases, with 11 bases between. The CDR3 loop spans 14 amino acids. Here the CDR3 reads CASSLGVQDTEAFF. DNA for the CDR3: TGTGCCAGCAGCTTGGGAGTACAAGACACTGAAGCTTTCTTT.

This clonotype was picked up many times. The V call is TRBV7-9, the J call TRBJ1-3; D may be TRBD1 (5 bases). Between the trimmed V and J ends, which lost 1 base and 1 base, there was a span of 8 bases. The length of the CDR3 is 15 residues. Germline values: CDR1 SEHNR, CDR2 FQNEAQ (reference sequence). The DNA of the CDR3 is TGTGCCAGCAGCTTAGGGCAGGGATCTGGAAACACCATATATTTT. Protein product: CASSLGQGSGNTIYF.

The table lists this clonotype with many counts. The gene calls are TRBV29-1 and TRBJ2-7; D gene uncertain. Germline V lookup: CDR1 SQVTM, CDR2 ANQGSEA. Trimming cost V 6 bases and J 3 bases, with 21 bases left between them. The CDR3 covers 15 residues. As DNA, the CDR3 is TGCAGCGTAATCCAACATCGGAGTCCTAACTACGAGCAGTACTTC. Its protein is CSVIQHRSPNYEQYF.